One T cell receptor beta chain is described in this entry. No cognate antigen has been identified for it. No base qualities exist here, and no much larger clone lies one base off it. This specimen belongs to a study of cytomegalovirus exposure and HLA in healthy donors (TCRdb year 2017). Background on the whole study: In an earlier analysis of some 550 of the donors, 250 to 350 Gb of sequence data and 90 million to 120 million unique TCR beta sequences from roughly 200 million T cells were reported. A handful of DR-DQ haplotypes were handled as single units for association and clustering because linkage in the cohort was strong. Along with the approximately 600-subject first cohort, a separate validation cohort of more than 90 different subjects was used. HLA typing included class I and class II loci at four-digit resolution. Typing coverage varied by locus: about 620-630 donors for A, B, C, DRB1 and DQB1; approximately 520 for DQA1; 600 to 610 for DPA1; more than 450 for DPB1. Roughly 300 gigabases of sequencing data and approximately 80 million unique TCR sequences were included in an early release covering around 600 HLA-typed donors. Every discovery cohort repertoire had been produced on one sequencing platform. To predict cytomegalovirus infection status, the study combined high-throughput TCR immunosequencing, statistical association of individual TCRs with disease status, and machine learning. The study aimed to test whether cataloging public T cell receptors could reveal signatures of past pathogen exposure. Among 300 to 450 genotyped donors of the cohort, an average of around 240,000 unique TCR beta nucleotide sequences were sequenced per donor, roughly 18% of them non-productive. An earlier analysis of 587 of the donors used high-throughput TCR beta sequencing to judge whether each TCR beta V gene segment behaved as functional or pseudogenic. Donor age, sex, ethnicity and CMV serostatus were compiled alongside the repertoire data. Of the 398 genotyped donors, less than 90% were placed in the genetic ancestry cluster associated with self-reported Caucasian donors. In the later analysis, no new phenotypic data were used to find candidate immune exposures; instead, reliance was placed on TCR beta sequences and their occurrence across donors. A later analysis re-analyzed previously published TCR beta repertoires from 660 or so donors and added high-resolution HLA genotyping to study TCR occurrence patterns. Genome-wide SNP genotypes for about 60% of the 666 donors were used in a later genetic analysis, which treated that subset as a discovery cohort. The T cell repertoires of some 670 subjects were profiled by immunosequencing and related to cytomegalovirus serostatus. The investigation overall reported the following: Because counts were too low, approximately 15 rarely observed V segments, including chromosome 9 orphons, were excluded from the earlier analysis of 587 of the donors. A further reported finding was that TCR beta sequences accurately predicted the HLA-A and HLA-B alleles for most subjects in the first cohort. Assigning TCR associations to individual alleles was difficult when HLA alleles, especially DR and DQ, strongly co-occurred. In a later analysis, most CMV-associated TCR beta chains were found to appear HLA-restricted, with HLA associations seemingly driven largely by CMV exposure. In an earlier analysis of about 600 of the donors, most TCR beta V segments appeared in productive rearrangements about 90% or about 30% of the time, broadly matching IMGT annotations. In a later analysis, the rate of TCR association differed among HLA loci, with DRB1 alleles having the most associated TCRs and HLA-C alleles having the fewest. The 87-base-pair reads could not distinguish some IMGT-functional V segments, including TRBV6-2 and TRBV6-3, so those segments were excluded. At a false discovery rate of 0.05, a later analysis linked under 20,000 TCR beta sequences to specific HLA alleles. Presence/absence analyses assumed roughly uniform sequencing depth across donors, an assumption that may not hold. The authors suggested that the approach could potentially be extended to other disease states and immunological phenotypes. The study listed 164 TCR beta chains as associated with cytomegalovirus. In a later genetic analysis, a missense DCLRE1C variant was associated with V-gene and J-gene trimming of TCR beta chains, and the association was replicated in an independent cohort. Three of the identified cytomegalovirus-associated TCR beta chains were confirmed in vitro to be specific for cytomegalovirus antigens. Most TCR sequences were seen in very few donors, while some public TCRs were found in many individuals. Because HLA typing was missing for some donors at each locus, association tests included only the typed subset. Cytomegalovirus status was reported to be diagnosed by the classifier with high specificity and sensitivity in both the original and validation cohorts. In a later analysis, HLA-associated TCR beta chains showed more clonal expansion and lower generation probabilities than non-associated chains that were equally common. In a later analysis, several top co-occurrence clusters were reported to appear linked to parvovirus B19, influenza, CMV and Epstein-Barr virus. For the cohort, immune exposure information was limited to CMV serostatus. In this cohort, only TCR beta chains were sequenced, and detectable features were limited by the absence of alpha or paired-chain data. In a later genetic analysis, fewer N-insertions in productive TCRs were reported among donors in an Asian-associated ancestry cluster than the roughly 700-donor mean. Linkage disequilibrium might explain the correlated functional status among segregating V segments, but an unknown experimental factor could not be ruled out. A group of highly shared sequence variants was considered likely to be a technical artifact of the sequencing pipeline.

The cohort comprised some 730 healthy bone marrow donors. Cohort members were all nominally healthy when sampled, although unrecorded immune exposures were likely present. The donor was CMV seropositive and was included in the group of around 300 seropositive cohort members. Each donor provided a peripheral blood sample, and peripheral blood mononuclear cells were used for TCR beta sequencing. Genomic DNA was extracted from the blood cell samples with the Qiagen DNeasy Blood Extraction Kit. Including the terminal cysteine and phenylalanine, the CDR3 comprises 16 residues. Of all the DNA, just the CDR3 is kept, 48 bases in frame from base 1. Based on the germline V gene, the CDR1 and CDR2 sequences are MNHNS and SASEGT. Compared with germline, V lacks 4 bases and J lacks 3 bases; bases without a gene match: 9. The library was obtained by the immunoSEQ multiplex PCR assay. The multiplex PCR relied on a mix of 60 forward primers for TCR Vbeta segments and 13 reverse primers for TCR Jbeta segments. A multiplex PCR assay on genomic DNA amplified the CDR3 region of rearranged TCR beta genes. On the Illumina HiSeq System, the amplified TCR beta libraries were sequenced as 87-base-pair reads. Per the source publication's procedure: A later analysis tallied roughly 80 million unique TCR beta chains across the 610 or so repertoires, and around 9.9 million of those chains were shared by two or more donors. Raw reads were error-corrected and collapsed into unique sequences with a nearest-neighbor algorithm that merged closely related sequences to remove PCR and sequencing errors. CDR3 sequences were aligned to IMGT reference sequences to assign V, D and J gene segments. For a sequence to be retained, a match of at least six nucleotides was required to both a V gene segment and a J gene segment. Rearrangements were called productive when the CDR3 lacked stop codons and stayed in frame with V and J; all others were non-productive. Following IMGT convention, CDR3 was defined as the stretch from the second conserved V-encoded cysteine to the conserved J-encoded phenylalanine. The earlier analysis of fewer than 700 of the donors excluded sequences that lacked an unambiguous match to a single V gene segment. An earlier analysis of several hundred of the donors called V segments functional above 56.7% productive rearrangements and segregating when the between-donor standard deviation exceeded 5%. To diagnose cytomegalovirus status from the catalog of TCR beta chain sequences, a statistical classification framework was built. A later analysis assigned V and J genes by comparing TCR nucleotide sequences with IMGT/GENE-DB human TR gene sequences. The TCRdist pipeline was used in a later analysis to assign CDR3 sequences and most-parsimonious VDJ recombination scenarios. In a later analysis, each TCR beta chain was defined by its CDR3 amino acid sequence together with its V-gene family, and reads without a unique V-gene family were excluded. To address suspected cross-contamination and a sequencing artifact, a later analysis removed approximately 600 highly shared, low-generation-probability nucleotide sequences. In a later analysis, a clonal expansion index for each public chain was calculated from normalized within-repertoire ranks of inferred template counts. In a later analysis, generation probabilities were computed with a VDJ recombination model fitted to out-of-frame rearrangements, and the resulting probabilities were checked against IGoR. In a later analysis, hypergeometric tests were used to score TCR-TCR, TCR-HLA and TCR-CMV co-occurrence, with a repertoire-size bias correction applied to TCR pairs. To estimate false discovery rates, a later analysis permuted the HLA or CMV assignments 20 times. A later analysis grouped co-occurring TCRs with DBSCAN, adding TCRdist sequence similarity when clustering within HLA-allele-positive subsets. Repertoires with fewer than 30,000 or more than 120,000 public chains were left out of co-occurrence clustering, as were five repertoires with anomalous nucleotide sharing. TCRdb limited this immuneACCESS table to in-frame rearrangements with V and J called. A share of clones is missing; checked studies link under half to unresolved V genes, and the rest is unexplained. From that table come the V and J calls and clone size; the DNA was used to work out D and trimming. In this sample the table shows 100,000 to 150,000 clones, 73% of which occur a single time. 4.5% to 5% of the sample comes from the top ten.

Material for sequencing was PBMCs. The rearranged segments are TRBV6-1 and TRBJ1-2; 9 bases in the junction line up with TRBD1. The source of this sequence is a man between 60 and 75 years old in good health and CMV-seropositive. The DNA reads as follows: TGTGCCAGCAGTGCCATGGGACAGGGAGCGGACTATGGCTACACCTTC. Translated, it reads CASSAMGQGADYGYTF.